These 19 T cell receptor beta chains share one sample of origin, sequenced in a study of cytotoxic CD8 clonotypes in ibrutinib-treated CLL. Generated by immunoSEQ multiplex PCR, the TCRdb table keeps only in-frame clones and is missing some. This table has around 310,000 clones, 80% appearing once. The specimen comprised PBMCs, sampled before ibrutinib treatment. These receptors were obtained from a human donor with chronic lymphocytic leukemia.

The chain employs TRBV2 and TRBJ2-1, with TRBD1 as a possible D gene (6 bases). The CDR3 totals 15 residues. CDR1 and CDR2 (germline): SNHLY, FYNNEI. Trimming stripped 4 bases from V and 1 base from J, with 11 bases between. The CDR3 loop reads CASSAGQSSYNEQFF. CDR3 DNA sequence: TGTGCCAGCAGTGCCGGACAGAGTTCCTACAATGAGCAGTTCTTC.

J is TRBJ1-2 and V is TRBV7-2; D unresolved. Germline CDR1 reads SGHTA; CDR2 reads FQGNSA. The V gene lost 1 base and the J gene lost 1 base, with 4 bases spanning the gap. The CDR3 contains 13 residues. The CDR3 is CASSLVGNYGYTF. The CDR3 region has the DNA TGTGCCAGCAGCTTAGTCGGTAACTATGGCTACACCTTC.

The genes are TRBV10-3 and TRBJ2-5; 8 positions agree with TRBD1. V shed 2 bases, J shed 3 bases, and the junction held 5 bases outside the gene matches. The germline gives CDR1 ENHRY, CDR2 SYGVKD. The CDR3 sequence is 15 residues long. For the CDR3, the DNA is TGTGCCATCAGTGAGCAGGGGGCACGGAAAGAGACCCAGTACTTC. Amino acids: CAISEQGARKETQYF.

The chain couples TRBV6-4 to TRBJ2-1, with 8 bases fitting TRBD2. The germline V gene has CDR1 MRHNA and CDR2 SNTAGT. The CDR3 extends over 16 amino acids. Trimming cost V 5 bases and J 6 bases; bases outside gene matches: 12. CDR3 region: CASSFSGTEVGNEQFF. DNA for the CDR3: TGTGCCAGCAGTTTTAGCGGGACCGAGGTTGGCAATGAGCAGTTCTTC.

This clone was seen only a few times. The chain links TRBV2 to TRBJ2-2, with 10 nucleotides matching TRBD1. Per germline, CDR1 SNHLY and CDR2 FYNNEI. The length of the CDR3 is 15 residues. J gave up 4 bases and V 7 bases, and 6 bases lay outside the gene matches. CDR3 DNA: TGTGCCAGCAACCCGGGACAGGGGAGCACCGGGGAGCTGTTTTTT. Translating it yields CASNPGQGSTGELFF.

V and J are TRBV13 and TRBJ1-4, with 7 bases that match TRBD1. Germline CDR1 reads PRHDT; CDR2 reads FYEKMQ (reference sequence). Trimming at V came to 6 bases and at J to 3 bases, leaving 4 bases not matched to a gene. There are 14 residues in the CDR3. As DNA, the CDR3 is TGTGCCAGCAGAAAGGACAGGTCTAATGAAAAACTGTTTTTT. Protein product: CASRKDRSNEKLFF. The complete variable domain, with remaining parts taken from reference TRBV13 and TRBJ1-4, reads AAGVIQSPRHLIKEKRETATLKCYPIPRHDTVYWYQQGPGQDPQFLISFYEKMQSDKGSIPDRFSAQQFSDYHSELNMSSLELGDSALYFCASRKDRSNEKLFFGSGTQLSVL.

The rearrangement joins TRBV10-3 to TRBJ2-5; D uncertain. This CDR3 comprises 13 residues. Germline CDR1 reads ENHRY; CDR2 reads SYGVKD. V dropped 2 bases and J dropped 2 bases, with 6 bases sitting between them. CDR3 loop: CAISETMQETQYF. The CDR3 DNA reads as TGTGCCATCAGTGAGACGATGCAAGAGACCCAGTACTTC.

The rearrangement joins TRBV18 to TRBJ1-1; D is unclear. V gave up 3 bases and J gave up 4 bases, with 12 bases separating them. Germline V lookup: CDR1 KGHSH, CDR2 LQKENI. This CDR3 has 14 residues. Here the CDR3 reads CASSPQAESTEAFF. CDR3 coding DNA: TGTGCCAGCTCACCCCAGGCAGAGAGCACTGAAGCTTTCTTT.

V gene TRBV18 combines with J gene TRBJ2-2, with D possibly matching TRBD1 (5 bases). Trimming removed 2 bases at V and 3 bases at J, with 13 bases between. CDR3 size: 16 residues. Germline V lookup: CDR1 KGHSH, CDR2 LQKENI. DNA for the CDR3: TGTGCCAGCTCACCATCTTTACAGGCTCACACCGGGGAGCTGTTTTTT. Protein sequence: CASSPSLQAHTGELFF.

The chain joins TRBV27 to TRBJ1-5; D is ambiguous. V shed 4 bases and J shed 0 bases, with 7 bases lying between them. Per germline, CDR1 MNHEY and CDR2 SMNVEV (reference sequence). The CDR3 consists of 14 residues. CDR3 coding DNA: TGTGCCAGCAGTTCCTCATATAGCAATCAGCCCCAGCATTTT. It codes for CASSSSYSNQPQHF.

The V gene is TRBV7-3, the J gene TRBJ2-7; the match to TRBD2 covers 7 bases. Germline CDR1 SGHTA, CDR2 FQGTGA. CDR3 length: 15 residues. V was clipped by 5 bases and J by 3 bases; unmatched bases: 10. The CDR3 nucleotides are TGTGCCAGCAGCCCAATTGGCGGGGGAGGCTACGAGCAGTACTTC. Translating gives CASSPIGGGGYEQYF. The full variable domain, its missing parts supplied by reference TRBV7-3 and TRBJ2-7, is GAGVSQTPSNKVTEKGKYVELRCDPISGHTALYWYRQSLGQGPEFLIYFQGTGAADDSGLPNDRFFAVRPEGSVSTLKIQRTERGDSAVYLCASSPIGGGGYEQYFGPGTRLTVT.

The chain's CDR3 is CASSPQGSNYGYTF. The CDR3 DNA reads TGTGCCAGCAGCCCACAGGGGTCCAACTATGGCTACACCTTC. The chain recombines TRBV7-2 with TRBJ1-2; 7 bases fit TRBD1. The CDR3 is 14 residues long. From germline, CDR1 is SGHTA and CDR2 FQGNSA. V dropped 5 bases and J dropped 2; count of bases not matched to a gene: 5.

This clone was picked up a small number of times. The J gene is TRBJ2-1, the V gene TRBV4-2, with 8 bases lining up with TRBD2. J lost 1 base, V lost 3 bases, and 5 bases had no gene match. The CDR3 spans 16 residues. Germline CDR1 is LGHNA and CDR2 is YNFKEQ. CDR3: CASSHQLAASYNEQFF. DNA of the CDR3: TGTGCCAGCAGCCACCAACTAGCGGCTTCCTACAATGAGCAGTTCTTC.

The chain couples TRBV19 to TRBJ1-5, with TRBD1 identical over 9 bases. In germline, CDR1 is LNHDA, CDR2 SQIVND (reference sequence). Trimming cost V 5 bases and J 4 bases; bases outside gene matches: 3. The CDR3 covers 14 residues. For the CDR3, the DNA is TGTGCCAGTAGTCTGGACAGGGGAAATCAGCCCCAGCATTTT. The encoded protein is CASSLDRGNQPQHF.

This sequence joins TRBV5-4 and TRBJ2-1; no reliable D call. The V gene lost 4 bases and the J gene lost 6 bases, with 14 bases spanning the gap. CDR1 is SGHNT and CDR2 is YYREEE in the germline V gene (reference sequence). The CDR3 is 14 amino acids. The CDR3 DNA is TGTGCCAGCAGCCCGAGACGTGATCTCAATGAGCAGTTCTTC. Translation: CASSPRRDLNEQFF.

This clone was detected only once. The genes are TRBV5-6 and TRBJ1-5; D is uncertain. V lost 1 base to trimming and J lost 6 bases, with 14 bases between them. Germline CDR1 and CDR2: SGHDT and YYEEEE. The CDR3 sequence is 15 residues long. CDR3 in DNA: TGTGCCAGCAGCTTGACTGGCATGAGGATTCAGCCCCAGCATTTT. Its protein product is CASSLTGMRIQPQHF. Full variable domain (remainder filled in from reference TRBV5-6 and TRBJ1-5): DAGVTQSPTHLIKTRGQQVTLRCSPKSGHDTVSWYQQALGQGPQFIFQYYEEEERQRGNFPDRFSGHQFPNYSSELNVNALLLGDSALYLCASSLTGMRIQPQHFGDGTRLSIL.

This chain connects TRBV2 to TRBJ2-6; D not certain. CDR1 SNHLY and CDR2 FYNNEI come from the germline V gene. The CDR3 loop spans 18 amino acids. V was pared by 1 base and J by 0 bases, with 13 bases between. This CDR3 reads CASSEERATFSGANVLTF. The DNA of the CDR3 is TGTGCCAGCAGTGAAGAAAGGGCGACCTTCTCTGGGGCCAACGTCCTGACTTTC.

The chain is built from TRBV5-4 and TRBJ2-3; 9 bases agree with TRBD2. The CDR3 is 16 residues long. Germline CDR1 SGHNT, CDR2 YYREEE (reference sequence). V shed 2 bases, J shed 6 bases, and the junction held 10 bases outside the gene matches. CDR3 DNA: TGTGCCAGCAGCTTTGTTAGCGGGAGTGGGGCGGATACGCAGTATTTT. Protein sequence: CASSFVSGSGADTQYF.

The V gene is TRBV7-9, the J gene TRBJ1-2; 11 bases match TRBD1. In germline, CDR1 is SEHNR, CDR2 FQNEAQ (reference sequence). The CDR3 has 15 amino acids. V dropped 5 bases and J dropped 3; count of bases not matched to a gene: 5. CDR3 in DNA: TGTGCCAGCAGCGGACAGGGGGCGCGCGACTATGGCTACACCTTC. Protein: CASSGQGARDYGYTF. Full variable domain (remainder filled in from reference TRBV7-9 and TRBJ1-2): DTGVSQNPRHKITKRGQNVTFRCDPISEHNRLYWYRQTLGQGPEFLTYFQNEAQLEKSRLLSDRFSAERPKGSFSTLEIQRTEQGDSAMYLCASSGQGARDYGYTFGSGTRLTVV.